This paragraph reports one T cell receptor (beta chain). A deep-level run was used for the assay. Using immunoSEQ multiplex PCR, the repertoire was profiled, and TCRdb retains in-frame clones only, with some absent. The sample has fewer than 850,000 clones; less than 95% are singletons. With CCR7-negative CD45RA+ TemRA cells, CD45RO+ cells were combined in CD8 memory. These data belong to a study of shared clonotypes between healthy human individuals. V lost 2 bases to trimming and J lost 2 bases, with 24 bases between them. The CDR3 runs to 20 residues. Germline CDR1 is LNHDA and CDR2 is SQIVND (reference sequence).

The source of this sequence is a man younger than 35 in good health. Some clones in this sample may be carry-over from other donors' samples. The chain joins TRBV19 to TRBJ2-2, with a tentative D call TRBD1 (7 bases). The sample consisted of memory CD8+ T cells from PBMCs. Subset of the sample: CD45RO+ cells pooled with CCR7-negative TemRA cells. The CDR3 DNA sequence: TGTGCCAGTAGTATACTTTCCGGTCGGGGGACAGACCTAAACACCGGGGAGCTGTTTTTT. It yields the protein CASSILSGRGTDLNTGELFF.